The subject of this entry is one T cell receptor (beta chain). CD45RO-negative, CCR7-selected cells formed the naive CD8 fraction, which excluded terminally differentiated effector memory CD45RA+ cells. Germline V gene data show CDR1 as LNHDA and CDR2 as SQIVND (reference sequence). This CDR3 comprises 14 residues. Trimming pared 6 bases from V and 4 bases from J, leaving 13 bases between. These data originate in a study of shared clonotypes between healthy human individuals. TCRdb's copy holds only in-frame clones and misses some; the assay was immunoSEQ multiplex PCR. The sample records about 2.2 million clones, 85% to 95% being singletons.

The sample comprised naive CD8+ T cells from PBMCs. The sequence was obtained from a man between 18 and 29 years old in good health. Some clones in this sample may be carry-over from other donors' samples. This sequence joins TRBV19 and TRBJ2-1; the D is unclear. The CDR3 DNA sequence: TGTGCCAGTAGCCAACGCGACGGGTACAATGAGCAGTTCTTC. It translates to CASSQRDGYNEQFF.